The source of this T cell receptor beta chain is a study of identical twins. This clonotype was seen at least ten times. CDR1 is DFQATT, CDR2 SNEGSKA, per germline (reference sequence). Trimming removed 0 bases at V and 6 bases at J, with 2 bases between. This CDR3 is 10 amino acids long. TCRdb recomputed calls from the 5' RACE reads with MiXCR, one row per CDR3 protein. The sample holds around 490,000 distinct CDR3 sequences; roughly 13% are singletons and the top ten take about 1%. These data were likewise used in another study, on yellow fever vaccine responses in identical twins.

Sequenced material: CD4+ T cells sorted from blood. The sequence derives from a woman aged 18 to 35 in good health. The chain couples TRBV20-1 to TRBJ1-1; the D is unclear. CDR3 region: CSARDAEAFF. The DNA for the CDR3 is TGCAGTGCTAGAGATGCTGAAGCTTTCTTT.